A selection of T cell receptor beta chains follows, all from one sample in a study of T cell responses to AZD1222 COVID-19 vaccine. Sequencing used immunoSEQ multiplex PCR; TCRdb keeps in-frame clones, though not all of them. The sample lists around 210,000 clones, roughly 94% seen once, with about 1.5% in the top ten. Sequenced material: peripheral blood, taken 28 days after the second dose of the MenACWY control vaccine. The receptors were gathered from an adult who received the MenACWY meningococcal vaccine as a control. The CDR3 runs from the conserved cysteine through the conserved F or W. The D gene is left open where the match is weak. Rows may omit the clone size; those that give it use once, few, many or a size class.

TRBV7-2	TRBJ1-2	NA	TRBD1	TGTGCCAGCAGCTTAGCGAGGGGAGCGGGACAGAATGGCTACACCTTC	CASSLARGAGQNGYTF
TRBV6-5	TRBJ2-3	NA	TRBD2	TGTGCCAGCCGGACGGGAGGGGGCACAGATACGCAGTATTTT	CASRTGGGTDTQYF
TRBV4-3	TRBJ2-5	NA	NA	TGCGCCAGCAGCCAAGAAACAGGGTGGGAGACCCAGTACTTC	CASSQETGWETQYF
TRBV4-1	TRBJ2-1	NA	NA	TGCGCCAGCACGGCGGTAGGGGGGCGCAATGAGCAGTTCTTC	CASTAVGGRNEQFF
TRBV29-1	TRBJ2-7	few	TRBD1	TGCAGCGCGTCGGGACAGGTGACTAACAGGCAGTACTTC	CSASGQVTNRQYF
TRBV21-1	TRBJ2-1	NA	NA	TGTGCCAGGGGAGACAAGTGGAATGAGCAGTTCTTC	CARGDKWNEQFF
TRBV9	TRBJ2-2	NA	TRBD1	TGTGCCAGCAGCGTTCAGGGGGCAACGGACACCGGGGAGCTGTTTTTT	CASSVQGATDTGELFF
TRBV6-5	TRBJ2-7	NA	NA	TGTGCCAGCAGTCCACTCTCCGGGTCCTCGTACGAGCAGTACTTC	CASSPLSGSSYEQYF
TRBV11-2	TRBJ1-1	NA	NA	TGTGCCAGCAGCTTAGGGGGGAACACTGAAGCTTTCTTT	CASSLGGNTEAFF
TRBV14	TRBJ1-6	NA	NA	TGTGCCAGCAGCCTTGGCAAAGATTCACCCCTCCACTTT	CASSLGKDSPLHF
TRBV7-8	TRBJ2-1	NA	NA	TGTGCCAGCAGCTTTGGGGGGGGCAATTACAATGAGCAGTTCTTC	CASSFGGGNYNEQFF
TRBV9	TRBJ2-3	NA	TRBD2	TGTGCCAGCAGCGGGAGCGGGGCCACAGATACGCAGTATTTT	CASSGSGATDTQYF
TRBV30	TRBJ1-3	NA	NA	TGTGCCTGGAAGGGGCGCCAATGGAGCTCTGGAAACACCATATATTTT	CAWKGRQWSSGNTIYF
TRBV28	TRBJ2-7	NA	NA	TGTGCCAGCAGTTCGATCGATCCCTACGAGCAGTACTTC	CASSSIDPYEQYF